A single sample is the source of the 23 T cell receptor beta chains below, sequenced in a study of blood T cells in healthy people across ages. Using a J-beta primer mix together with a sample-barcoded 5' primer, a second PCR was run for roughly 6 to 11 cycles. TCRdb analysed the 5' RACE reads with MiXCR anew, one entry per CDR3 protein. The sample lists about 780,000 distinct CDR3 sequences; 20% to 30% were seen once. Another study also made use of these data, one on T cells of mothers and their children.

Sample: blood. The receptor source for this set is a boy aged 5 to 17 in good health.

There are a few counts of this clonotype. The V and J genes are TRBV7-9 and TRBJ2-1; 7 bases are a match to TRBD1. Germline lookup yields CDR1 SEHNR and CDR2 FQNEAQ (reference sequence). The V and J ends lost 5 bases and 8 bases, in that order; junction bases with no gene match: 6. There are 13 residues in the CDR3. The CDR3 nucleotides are TGTGCCAGCAGCAACAGGGGCTCGGATGAGCAGTTCTTC. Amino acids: CASSNRGSDEQFF.

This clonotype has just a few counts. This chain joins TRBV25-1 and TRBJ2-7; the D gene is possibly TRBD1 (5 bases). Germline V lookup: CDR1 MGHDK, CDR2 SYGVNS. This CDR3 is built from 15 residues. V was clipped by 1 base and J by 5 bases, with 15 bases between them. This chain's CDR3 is CASSEFPGKFHEQYF. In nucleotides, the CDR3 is TGTGCCAGCAGTGAATTTCCAGGGAAGTTCCACGAGCAGTACTTC.

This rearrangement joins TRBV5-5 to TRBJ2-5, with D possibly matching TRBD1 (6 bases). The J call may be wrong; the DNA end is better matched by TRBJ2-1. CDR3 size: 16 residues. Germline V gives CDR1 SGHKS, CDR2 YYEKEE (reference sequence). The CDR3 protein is CASSFESGELYNEQFF. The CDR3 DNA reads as TGTGCCAGCAGCTTCGAATCAGGGGAACTGTACAATGAGCAGTTCTTC.

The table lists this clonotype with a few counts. In DNA, the CDR3 is TGTGCCAGCAGTTCGGTCCCCTCGGGGCAGTTCTTC. The encoded protein is CASSSVPSGQFF. This sequence joins TRBV12-3 or TRBV12-4 and TRBJ2-5; no clear D gene. The end of the DNA aligns better with TRBJ2-1, so the J call may be wrong. The CDR3 is 12 residues long.

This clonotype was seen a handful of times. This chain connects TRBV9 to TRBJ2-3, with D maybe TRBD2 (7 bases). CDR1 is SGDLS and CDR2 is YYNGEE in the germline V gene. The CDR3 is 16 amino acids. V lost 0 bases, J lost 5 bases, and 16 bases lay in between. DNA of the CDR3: TGTGCCAGCAGCGTAGGGAGAGGGGGGGCCGGAGATACGCAGTATTTT. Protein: CASSVGRGGAGDTQYF.

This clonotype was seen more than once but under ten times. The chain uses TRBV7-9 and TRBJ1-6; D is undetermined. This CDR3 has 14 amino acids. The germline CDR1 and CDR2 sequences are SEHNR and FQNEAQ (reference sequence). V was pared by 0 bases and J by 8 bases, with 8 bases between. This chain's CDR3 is CASSLATVDSPLHF. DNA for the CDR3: TGTGCCAGCAGCTTAGCCACTGTGGATTCACCCCTCCACTTT.

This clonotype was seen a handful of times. CDR3 nucleotides: TGTGCCAGCAGTTTACCCCCTGGGGCGAGGGATGAAAAACTGTTTTTT. It specifies CASSLPPGARDEKLFF. This rearrangement joins TRBV28 to TRBJ1-4; maybe TRBD1 (5 bases). This CDR3 has 16 residues. Germline V gene sequence: CDR1 MDHEN, CDR2 SYDVKM. V gave up 2 bases and J gave up 6 bases, with 16 bases separating them. Combining the CDR3 with reference TRBV28 and TRBJ1-4 gives the whole variable domain DVKVTQSSRYLVKRTGEKVFLECVQDMDHENMFWYRQDPGLGLRLIYFSYDVKMKEKGDIPEGYSVSREKKERFSLILESASTNQTSMYLCASSLPPGARDEKLFFGSGTQLSVL.

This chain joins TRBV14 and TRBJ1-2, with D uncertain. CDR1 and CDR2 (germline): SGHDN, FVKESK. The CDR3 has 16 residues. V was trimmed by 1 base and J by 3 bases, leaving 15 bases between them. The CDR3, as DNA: TGTGCCAGCAGCCAAGCTTTGATGGGCGCGGACTATGGCTACACCTTC. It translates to CASSQALMGADYGYTF. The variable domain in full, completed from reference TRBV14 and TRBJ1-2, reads EAGVTQFPSHSVIEKGQTVTLRCDPISGHDNLYWYRRVMGKEIKFLLHFVKESKQDESGMPNNRFLAERTGGTYSTLKVQPAELEDSGVYFCASSQALMGADYGYTFGSGTRLTVV.

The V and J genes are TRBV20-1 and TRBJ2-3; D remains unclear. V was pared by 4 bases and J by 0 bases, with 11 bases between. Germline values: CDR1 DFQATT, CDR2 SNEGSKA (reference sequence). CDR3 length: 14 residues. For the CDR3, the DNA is TGCAGTGCTATGGGTTTGGGGAGCACAGATACGCAGTATTTT. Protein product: CSAMGLGSTDTQYF.

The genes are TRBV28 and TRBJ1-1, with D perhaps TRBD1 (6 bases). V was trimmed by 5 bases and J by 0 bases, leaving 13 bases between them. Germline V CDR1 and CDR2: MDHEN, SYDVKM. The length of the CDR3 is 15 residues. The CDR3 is CASSQQGIMNTEAFF. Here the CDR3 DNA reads TGTGCCAGCAGTCAGCAGGGGATCATGAACACTGAAGCTTTCTTT.

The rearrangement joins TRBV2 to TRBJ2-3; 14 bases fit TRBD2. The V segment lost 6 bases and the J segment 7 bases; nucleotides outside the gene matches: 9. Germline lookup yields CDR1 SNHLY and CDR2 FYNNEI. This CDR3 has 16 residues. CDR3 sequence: CASRPGLAGGRYTQYF. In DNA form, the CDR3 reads TGTGCCAGCAGGCCCGGACTAGCGGGGGGTCGGTATACGCAGTATTTT.

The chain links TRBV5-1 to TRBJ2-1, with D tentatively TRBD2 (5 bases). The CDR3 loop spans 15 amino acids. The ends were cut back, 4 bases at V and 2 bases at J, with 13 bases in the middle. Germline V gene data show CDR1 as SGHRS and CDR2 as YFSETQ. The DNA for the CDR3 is TGCGCCAGCAGCCTGGACGGGGTCACCTACAATGAGCAGTTCTTC. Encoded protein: CASSLDGVTYNEQFF.

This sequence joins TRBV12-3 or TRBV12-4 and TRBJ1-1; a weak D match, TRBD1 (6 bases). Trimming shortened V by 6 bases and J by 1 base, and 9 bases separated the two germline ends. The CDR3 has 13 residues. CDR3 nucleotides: TGTGCCAGCAGGCGGGGACAGAACACTGAAGCTTTCTTT. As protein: CASRRGQNTEAFF.

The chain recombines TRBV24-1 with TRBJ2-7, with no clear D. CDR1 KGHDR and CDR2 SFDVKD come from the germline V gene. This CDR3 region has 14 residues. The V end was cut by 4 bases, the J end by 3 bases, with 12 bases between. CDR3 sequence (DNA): TGTGCCACCAGTGACCGTAGCAAAATCTACGAGCAGTACTTC. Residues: CATSDRSKIYEQYF.

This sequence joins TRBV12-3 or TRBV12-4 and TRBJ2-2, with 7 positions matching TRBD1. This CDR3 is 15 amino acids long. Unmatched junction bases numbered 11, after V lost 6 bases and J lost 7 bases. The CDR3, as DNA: TGTGCCAGCAGCCCCGGACAGGCCGAGGGCGGGGAGCTGTTTTTT. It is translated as CASSPGQAEGGELFF.

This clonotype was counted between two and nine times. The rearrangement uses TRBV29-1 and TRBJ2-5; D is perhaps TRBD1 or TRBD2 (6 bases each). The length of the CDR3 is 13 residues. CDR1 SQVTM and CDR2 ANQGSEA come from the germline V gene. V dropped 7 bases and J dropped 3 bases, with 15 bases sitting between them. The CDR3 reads CSDLGGGEETQYF. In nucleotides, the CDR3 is TGCAGCGACTTGGGGGGCGGGGAAGAGACCCAGTACTTC.

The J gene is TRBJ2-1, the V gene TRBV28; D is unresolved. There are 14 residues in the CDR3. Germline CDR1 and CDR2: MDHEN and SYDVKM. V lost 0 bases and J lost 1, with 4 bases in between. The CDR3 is CASSLWASYNEQFF. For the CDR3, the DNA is TGTGCCAGCAGTTTATGGGCTTCCTACAATGAGCAGTTCTTC.

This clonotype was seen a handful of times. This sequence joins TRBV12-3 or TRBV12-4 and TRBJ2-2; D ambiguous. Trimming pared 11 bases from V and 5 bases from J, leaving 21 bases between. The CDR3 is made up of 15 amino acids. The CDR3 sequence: CASGGTAKATGELFF. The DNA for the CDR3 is TGTGCCTCGGGCGGCACAGCGAAAGCTACCGGGGAGCTGTTTTTT.

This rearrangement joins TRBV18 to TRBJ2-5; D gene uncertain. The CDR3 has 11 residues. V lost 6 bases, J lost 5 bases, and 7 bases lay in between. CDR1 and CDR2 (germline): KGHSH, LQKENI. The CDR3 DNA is TGTGCCAGCTCGGGGTTGGAGACCCAGTACTTC. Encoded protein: CASSGLETQYF.

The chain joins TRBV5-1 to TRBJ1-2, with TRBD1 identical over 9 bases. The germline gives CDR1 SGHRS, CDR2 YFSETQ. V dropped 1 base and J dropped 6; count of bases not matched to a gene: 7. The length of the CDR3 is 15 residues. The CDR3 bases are TGCGCCAGCAGCTTGTGGGGACAGGGCTCGGATGGCTACACCTTC. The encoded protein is CASSLWGQGSDGYTF. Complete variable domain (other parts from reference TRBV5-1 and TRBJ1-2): KAGVTQTPRYLIKTRGQQVTLSCSPISGHRSVSWYQQTPGQGLQFLFEYFSETQRNKGNFPGRFSGRQFSNSRSEMNVSTLELGDSALYLCASSLWGQGSDGYTFGSGTRLTVV.

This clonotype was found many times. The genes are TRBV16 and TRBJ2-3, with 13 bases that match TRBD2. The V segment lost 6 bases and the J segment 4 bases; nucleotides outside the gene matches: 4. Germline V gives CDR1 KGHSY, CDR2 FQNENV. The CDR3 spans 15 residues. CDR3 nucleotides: TGTGCCAGCAGTAGGACTAGCGGGGGTTCAGATACGCAGTATTTT. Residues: CASSRTSGGSDTQYF.

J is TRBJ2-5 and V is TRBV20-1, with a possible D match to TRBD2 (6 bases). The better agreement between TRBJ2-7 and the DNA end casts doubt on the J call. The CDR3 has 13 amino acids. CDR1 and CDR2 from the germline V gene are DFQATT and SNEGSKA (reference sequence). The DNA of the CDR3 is TGCAGTGCTAGCGGAGGGTTCTCCTACGAGCAGTACTTC. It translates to CSASGGFSYEQYF.

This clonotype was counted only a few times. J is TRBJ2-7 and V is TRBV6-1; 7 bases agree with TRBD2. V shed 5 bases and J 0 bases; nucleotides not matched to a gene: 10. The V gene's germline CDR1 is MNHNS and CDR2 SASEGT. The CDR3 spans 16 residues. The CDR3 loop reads CASSRRGAGTSYEQYF. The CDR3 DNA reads TGTGCCAGCAGTCGCCGGGGAGCGGGAACCTCCTACGAGCAGTACTTC.